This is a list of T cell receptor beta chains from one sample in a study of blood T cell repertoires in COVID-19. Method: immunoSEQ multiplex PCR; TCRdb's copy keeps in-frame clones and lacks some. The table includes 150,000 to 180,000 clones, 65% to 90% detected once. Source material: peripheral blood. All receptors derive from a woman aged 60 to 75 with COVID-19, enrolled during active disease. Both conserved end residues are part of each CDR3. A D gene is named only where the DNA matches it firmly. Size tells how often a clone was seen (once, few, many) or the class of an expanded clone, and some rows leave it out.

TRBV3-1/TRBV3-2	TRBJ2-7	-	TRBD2	TGTGCCAGCGGAGCGGGACCGGGAGAGCAGTACTTC	CASGAGPGEQYF
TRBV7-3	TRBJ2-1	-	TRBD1	TGTGCCAGCAGCTTCGGCACAGGGGGTCGGAATGAGCAGTTCTTC	CASSFGTGGRNEQFF
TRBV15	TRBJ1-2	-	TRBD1	TGTGCCACCAGCTCCGGACAGGGGCTTGTCTATGGCTACACCTTC	CATSSGQGLVYGYTF
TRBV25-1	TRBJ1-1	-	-	TGTGCCAGCAGTGAAAGTTTCGGGAGAGCTGAAGCTTTCTTT	CASSESFGRAEAFF
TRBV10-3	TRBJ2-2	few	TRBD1	TGTGCCATCATGGGACAGGGAGCCGCCGGGGAGCTGTTTTTT	CAIMGQGAAGELFF
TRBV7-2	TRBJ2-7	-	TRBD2	TGTGCCAGCAGCCAATTCTTGACTAGCGGGAAATACGAGCAGTACTTC	CASSQFLTSGKYEQYF
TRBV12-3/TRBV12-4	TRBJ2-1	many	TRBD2	TGTGCCAGCGGTCGGGACTACCATGAGCAGTTCTTC	CASGRDYHEQFF
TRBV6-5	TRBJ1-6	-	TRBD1	TGTGCCAGCAGGACAGGGATCAATTCACCCCTCCACTTT	CASRTGINSPLHF
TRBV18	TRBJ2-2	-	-	TGTGCCAGCTCACCGCCAGGGACTGCCTGGGCCGGGGAGCTGTTTTTT	CASSPPGTAWAGELFF
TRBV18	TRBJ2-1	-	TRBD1	TGTGCCAGCTCACCGGGGACAGGGGGGGCCTACAATGAGCAGTTCTTC	CASSPGTGGAYNEQFF
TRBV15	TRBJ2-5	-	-	TGTGCCACAGCCGGGTACGGAGAGACCCAGTACTTC	CATAGYGETQYF
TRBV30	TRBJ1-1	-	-	TGTGCCTGGAGTGTAGGCAGAGGAGTGACTGAAGCTTTCTTT	CAWSVGRGVTEAFF
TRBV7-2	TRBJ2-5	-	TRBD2	TGTGCCAGCAGCTTATCGGGGACTAGCGGGGGGTTGGAGACCCAGTACTTC	CASSLSGTSGGLETQYF
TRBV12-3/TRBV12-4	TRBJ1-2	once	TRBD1	TGTGCCAGCAGTTACACAGGGGGCGACTACACCTTC	CASSYTGGDYTF
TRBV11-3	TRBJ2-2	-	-	TGTGCCAGCAGCCCAGGGACACCCAACACCGGGGAGCTGTTTTTT	CASSPGTPNTGELFF
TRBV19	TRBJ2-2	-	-	TGTGCCAGTACAGGGGCGGCCGGGGAGCTGTTTTTT	CASTGAAGELFF
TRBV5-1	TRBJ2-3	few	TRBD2	TGCGCCAGCAGCTTGGACCCGGGACTAGCGGCGACAGATACGCAGTATTTT	CASSLDPGLAATDTQYF
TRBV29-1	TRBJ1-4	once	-	TGCAGCGTTTCGGGGGGGCAGTCTAATGAAAAACTGTTTTTT	CSVSGGQSNEKLFF
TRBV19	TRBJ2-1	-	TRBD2	TGTGCCAGTAGTAGGACTAGCGGGACCTCCTACAATGAGCAGTTCTTC	CASSRTSGTSYNEQFF
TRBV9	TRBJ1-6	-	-	TGTGCCAGCAGCGTAGAAGACAGCCCAAATTCACCCCTCCACTTT	CASSVEDSPNSPLHF
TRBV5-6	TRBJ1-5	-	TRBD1	TGTGCCAGCAGCCTACAGGGGTATAGCAATCAGCCCCAGCATTTT	CASSLQGYSNQPQHF
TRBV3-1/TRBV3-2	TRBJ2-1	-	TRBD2	TGTGCCAGCAGCCTATTAGCGGGAGGGTACAATGAGCAGTTCTTC	CASSLLAGGYNEQFF
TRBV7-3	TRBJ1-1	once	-	TGTGCCAGCAGCGCCGGCAGGGGAGGGACTGAAGCTTTCTTT	CASSAGRGGTEAFF
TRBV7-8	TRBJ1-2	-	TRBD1	TGTGCCAGCAGGGGACAGGGCCTCTATGGCTACACCTTC	CASRGQGLYGYTF
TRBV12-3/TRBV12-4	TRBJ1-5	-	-	TGTGCCAGCAGTTTACAGGAAGGTCAGCCCCAGCATTTT	CASSLQEGQPQHF
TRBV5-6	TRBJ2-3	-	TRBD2	TGTGCCAGCAGCTTGGTTGCTAGCGGGAGCCTCGGGGCAGATACGCAGTATTTT	CASSLVASGSLGADTQYF
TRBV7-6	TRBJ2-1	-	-	TGTGCCAGCAGCCCGAGGATGAGCTCCTACAATGAGCAGTTCTTC	CASSPRMSSYNEQFF
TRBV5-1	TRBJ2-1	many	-	TGCGCCAGCAACATAGGTCAGGGGGAGCAGTTCTTC	CASNIGQGEQFF
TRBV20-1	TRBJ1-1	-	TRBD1	TGCAGTGCTAGTCCCCCGGGACAGGACCGTAAAGCTTTCTTT	CSASPPGQDRKAFF
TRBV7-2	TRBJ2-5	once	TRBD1	TGTGCCAGCAGCCCGGACAGGGGTACAAGAGCCCAGTACTTC	CASSPDRGTRAQYF
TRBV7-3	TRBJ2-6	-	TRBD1	TGTGCCAGCAGTCCGGGACAGAGCAACTCTGGGGCCAACGTCCTGACTTTC	CASSPGQSNSGANVLTF
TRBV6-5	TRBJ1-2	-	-	TGTGCCAGCAGTCAGGGTTATGGCTACACCTTC	CASSQGYGYTF
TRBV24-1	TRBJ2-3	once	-	TGTGCCACCCAGGACGGACTCACAGATACGCAGTATTTT	CATQDGLTDTQYF
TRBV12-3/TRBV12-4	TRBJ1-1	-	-	TGTGCCAGCAGAAGTACAGGGCATGAAGCTTTCTTT	CASRSTGHEAFF
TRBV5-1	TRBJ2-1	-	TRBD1	TGCGCCAGCAGCTTGGACCGGACAGGGAGAGGCAATGAGCAGTTCTTC	CASSLDRTGRGNEQFF
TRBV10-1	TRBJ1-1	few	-	TGCGCCAGCAGTGAGTCAAGGGTCGGGAGTGTTACTGAAGCTTTCTTT	CASSESRVGSVTEAFF
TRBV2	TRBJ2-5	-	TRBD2	TGTGCCACCAAAATAGGACTAGCGGGGTCACAAGAGACCCAGTACTTC	CATKIGLAGSQETQYF
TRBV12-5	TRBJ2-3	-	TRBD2	TGTGCTAGTGGGATCAGCGGGGGAGTGGATACGCAGTATTTT	CASGISGGVDTQYF
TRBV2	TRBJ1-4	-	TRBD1	TGTGCCAGCAGAGGGGACAGGGTTGCAACTAATGAAAAACTGTTTTTT	CASRGDRVATNEKLFF
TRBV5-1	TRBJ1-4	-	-	TGCGCCAGCAGCCCGACAGGCCAAAATGAAAAACTGTTTTTT	CASSPTGQNEKLFF
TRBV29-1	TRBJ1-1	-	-	TGCAGCGGTAGGGAGGGGCGCACTGAAGCTTTCTTT	CSGREGRTEAFF
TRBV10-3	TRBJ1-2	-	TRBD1	TGTGCCACGGAGACAGGGACTTATGGCTACACCTTC	CATETGTYGYTF
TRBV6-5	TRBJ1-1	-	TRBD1	TGTGCCAGCAGTACCCATACAGGGGCCGGCACTGAAGCTTTCTTT	CASSTHTGAGTEAFF
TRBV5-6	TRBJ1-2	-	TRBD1	TGTGCCAGCAGCTTGACCCCCCGACAGGGACATGGCTACACCTTC	CASSLTPRQGHGYTF
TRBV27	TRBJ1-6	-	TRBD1	TGTGCCAGCAGGTCACAGGGGGCTGGAGGGTCACCCCTCCACTTT	CASRSQGAGGSPLHF
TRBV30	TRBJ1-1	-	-	TGTGCCTGGAGTAGCGAGTCGAAAGCTTTCTTT	CAWSSESKAFF
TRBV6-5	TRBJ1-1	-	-	TGTGCCAGCAGTTACTCGAGATTGGTGACTGAAGCTTTCTTT	CASSYSRLVTEAFF
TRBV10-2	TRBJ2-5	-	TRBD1	TGCGCCAGCAGTGAGTCCGGGACAGCAACGGAGACCCAGTACTTC	CASSESGTATETQYF
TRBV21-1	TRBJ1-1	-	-	TGTGCCAGCAGCAAAGGGCAACGGGACACCTACCGCACTGAAGCTTTCTTT	CASSKGQRDTYRTEAFF
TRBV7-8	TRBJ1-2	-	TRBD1	TGTGCCAGCAGCGACAGGGGAAATGGCTACACCTTC	CASSDRGNGYTF
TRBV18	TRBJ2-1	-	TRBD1	TGTGCCAGCTCACCGAGGACAGGGGCGGGGGATGAGCAGTTCTTC	CASSPRTGAGDEQFF
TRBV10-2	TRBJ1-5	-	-	TGCGCCAGCAGTTACATCGGGGATAGTCAGCCCCAGCATTTT	CASSYIGDSQPQHF
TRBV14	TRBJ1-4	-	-	TGTGCCAGCAGGGCCGGGGGGGGCGAAAAACTGTTTTTT	CASRAGGGEKLFF
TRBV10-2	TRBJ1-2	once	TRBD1	TGCGCCAGCAGTGATCGGGACAGAACTAACTATGGCTACACCTTC	CASSDRDRTNYGYTF
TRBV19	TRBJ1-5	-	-	TGTGCCAGTAGACCGACAGCCGCCCAGCCTGAGCCCCAGCATTTT	CASRPTAAQPEPQHF